This TCR beta chain came from a study of T cell repertoires in cytomegalovirus infection (dated by TCRdb to about 2019). Describing the broader study: The peptide stimulations were aimed at well-studied HLA-B-restricted epitopes as well as recently identified HLA-C-restricted CMV epitopes, whose presentation resists viral immunomodulation. The HLA type of each donor mattered for the analysis, because public TCR beta signatures pointed to carriage of CMV infection along with the matching HLA type.

This sample's treatment or condition label indicates: in vitro stimulation with specific CMV peptide epitopes to enrich CMV-specific T cells. From its cysteine to its phenylalanine, the CDR3 spans 15 amino acids. Here the CDR3 DNA is all that survives: 45 bases in frame from base 1. Trimming takes 3 bases off V and 4 bases off J; junction bases not matched to a gene: 6. CDR1 is given as SGHAT and CDR2 as FQNNGV, both from the germline V gene. Reads for this sample came from an Illumina HiSeq 1500. Using fastp trimming at Q25 and MiXCR clonotype assembly, TCRdb reanalyzed the public sequencing data and kept in-frame beta chains. Rows are unified per CDR3 protein, each entry keeping the most common DNA and genes. Present in this sample are some 700,000 distinct CDR3 sequences, around a third of which were seen just once. Together, the top ten hold roughly 18% of the sample. Broader findings and caveats from the paper: The ex vivo response was dominated by HLA-C-restricted CMV-specific TCR beta clonotypes, which also provided the single most frequent clonotype in two of eight donors. In both this cohort and an independent cohort of 352 donors, the cumulative frequency of public TCR beta family members distinguished carriers of CMV infection plus the relevant HLA type.

This clonotype came up a few times. The target of this receptor is not known. Per-base qualities were not stored, and no clone one base away is much larger. Rearrangement joined TRBV11-2 to TRBJ2-1, with TRBD2 matching 7 junction bases. The TCR was taken from a human donor in good health (CMV status not recorded). Some clones in this sample may be carry-over from other donors' samples. This material consisted of cultured PBMCs, taken from culture after CMV antigen stimulation. The DNA sequence follows: TGTGCCAGCAGCTTTTCGGGACTACCTTACAATGAGCAGTTCTTC. This encodes CASSFSGLPYNEQFF.